The next 7 T cell receptor beta chains were all read from a single sample in a study of cytomegalovirus exposure and HLA in healthy donors. Use of 60 Vbeta and 13 Jbeta primers characterized the PCR. Sequencing used immunoSEQ multiplex PCR; TCRdb keeps in-frame clones, though not all of them. Here the sample spans approximately 170,000 clones, about 80% being singletons. Sequenced input: PBMCs. Every receptor here comes from a man in his forties in good health and CMV-seronegative.

The chain combines TRBV19 with TRBJ2-1, with 10 nucleotides matching TRBD2. With 2 bases clipped from V and 0 bases from J, the junction kept 7 bases outside the gene matches. The germline CDR1 and CDR2 sequences are LNHDA and SQIVND (reference sequence). The CDR3 length is 18 residues. The chain's CDR3 is CASSILGLAGVSYNEQFF. DNA of the CDR3: TGTGCCAGTAGTATACTTGGGCTAGCGGGGGTCTCCTACAATGAGCAGTTCTTC.

The rearrangement joins TRBV6-1 to TRBJ2-1; possibly TRBD2 for D (5 bases). Germline CDR1 MNHNS, CDR2 SASEGT. The ends were cut back, 2 bases at V and 7 bases at J, with 15 bases in the middle. The CDR3 is made up of 15 amino acids. CDR3: CASSEFTRLRNEQFF. In nucleotides, the CDR3 is TGTGCCAGCAGTGAATTCACTAGACTTCGGAATGAGCAGTTCTTC.

The chain employs TRBV6-5 and TRBJ2-1, with D unresolved. From germline, CDR1 is MNHEY and CDR2 SVGAGI. The CDR3 totals 11 residues. Deletions cut 6 bases from V and 10 bases from J, with 10 bases between. DNA for the CDR3: TGTGCCAGCAGCCACGATACAGAGCAGTTCTTC. Translated: CASSHDTEQFF.

This chain uses TRBV18 with TRBJ2-6, with 9 bases fitting TRBD1. Germline V gene sequence: CDR1 KGHSH, CDR2 LQKENI. This CDR3 comprises 19 residues. V lost 5 bases to trimming and J lost 0 bases; unmatched junction nucleotides: 11. CDR3 DNA sequence: TGTGCCAGCTCATTACTCTCGGGACAGGGATTCTCTGGGGCCAACGTCCTGACTTTC. Translation gives CASSLLSGQGFSGANVLTF. Looking up the rest from reference TRBV18 and TRBJ2-6 gives the full variable domain: NAGVMQNPRHLVRRRGQEARLRCSPMKGHSHVYWYRQLPEEGLKFMVYLQKENIIDESGMPKERFSAEFPKEGPSILRIQQVVRGDSAAYFCASSLLSGQGFSGANVLTFGAGSRLTVL.

The chain employs TRBV7-9 and TRBJ2-7, with D hard to call. The CDR3 loop spans 15 amino acids. Trimming left V 5 bases short and J 0 bases short, with 14 bases between. From germline, CDR1 is SEHNR and CDR2 FQNEAQ (reference sequence). The CDR3 DNA reads TGTGCCAGCAGCGCATTCGAGGCCCCCTCCTACGAGCAGTACTTC. It codes for CASSAFEAPSYEQYF. The whole variable domain, filled in from reference TRBV7-9 and TRBJ2-7, reads DTGVSQNPRHKITKRGQNVTFRCDPISEHNRLYWYRQTLGQGPEFLTYFQNEAQLEKSRLLSDRFSAERPKGSFSTLEIQRTEQGDSAMYLCASSAFEAPSYEQYFGPGTRLTVT.

J is TRBJ2-5 and V is TRBV4-1, with 9 nucleotides matching TRBD2. The CDR3 is 16 residues long. With V trimmed by 4 bases and J by 1 base, 7 bases remained unmatched. Germline CDR1 is MGHRA and CDR2 is YSYEKL. CDR3 bases: TGCGCCAGCAGCCCTTTGGGGCGGGAGGGCCAAGAGACCCAGTACTTC. It specifies CASSPLGREGQETQYF.

The CDR3 loop reads CASSLGSRNTEAFF. The CDR3 DNA follows: TGCGCCAGCAGCTTGGGTTCGCGGAACACTGAAGCTTTCTTT. The rearrangement uses TRBV5-1 and TRBJ1-1; D call uncertain. Trimming removed 0 bases at V and 1 base at J, with 7 bases between. CDR3 size: 14 residues. Germline V gene lookup returns CDR1 SGHRS and CDR2 YFSETQ.